This is a list of T cell receptor beta chains from one sample in a study of blood T cell repertoires in COVID-19. The method was immunoSEQ multiplex PCR; TCRdb's version includes in-frame clones alone and lacks a portion of them. The table has over 350,000 clones, approximately 93% seen once. The sample was PBMCs or T cells enriched from blood (not recorded which). The receptors stem from a woman aged 40 to 50 who had been exposed to COVID-19. Both conserved end residues are part of each CDR3. The D gene is left open where the match is weak. Part of the rows lack a size; the others show once, few, many or a class for expanded clones.

clone_size,j_call,v_call,d_call,cdr3_aa,cdr3_nt
-,TRBJ1-6,TRBV19,-,CASGRYYNSPLHF,TGTGCCAGCGGTCGTTATTATAATTCACCCCTCCACTTT
-,TRBJ1-1,TRBV6-6,TRBD1,CASGTGGFGTEAFF,TGTGCCAGCGGGACAGGGGGCTTTGGCACTGAAGCTTTCTTT
-,TRBJ1-5,TRBV3-1/TRBV3-2,-,CASSQGLSNQPQHF,TGTGCCAGCAGCCAGGGACTCTCCAATCAGCCCCAGCATTTT
-,TRBJ2-5,TRBV11-3,-,CASSSPWPGDQETQYF,TGTGCCAGCAGCTCCCCTTGGCCGGGGGACCAAGAGACCCAGTACTTC
-,TRBJ2-2,TRBV12-5,TRBD1,CASGFLLPLQGADTGELFF,TGTGCTAGTGGTTTTCTGCTCCCTCTACAGGGGGCGGACACCGGGGAGCTGTTTTTT
-,TRBJ1-1,TRBV7-8,TRBD1,CASSLRTGRAFF,TGTGCCAGCAGCTTACGGACAGGGAGGGCTTTCTTT
once,TRBJ2-7,TRBV11-3,TRBD1,CASRGTGGTYEQYF,TGTGCCAGCCGAGGGACAGGGGGCACCTACGAGCAGTACTTC
-,TRBJ1-1,TRBV14,-,CASKPGSAYTEAFF,TGTGCCAGCAAGCCCGGGAGCGCGTACACTGAAGCTTTCTTT
-,TRBJ2-3,TRBV6-5,-,CASSYLGGTDTQYF,TGTGCCAGCAGTTACTTGGGCGGCACAGATACGCAGTATTTT
-,TRBJ1-3,TRBV10-3,-,CAIRGEGDGKGNTIYF,TGTGCCATCAGGGGTGAGGGGGACGGAAAGGGAAACACCATATATTTT
-,TRBJ2-7,TRBV4-1,TRBD1,CASSQVGTGRYEQYF,TGCGCCAGCAGCCAAGTGGGGACAGGGCGGTACGAGCAGTACTTC
-,TRBJ1-1,TRBV12-3/TRBV12-4,-,CASSLGGGTEAFF,TGTGCCAGCAGTTTAGGAGGGGGCACTGAAGCTTTCTTT
-,TRBJ1-1,TRBV10-2,-,CASSEVVNTEAFF,TGCGCCAGCAGTGAGGTCGTGAACACTGAAGCTTTCTTT
-,TRBJ2-5,TRBV5-6,TRBD2,CASSLAGEAGQETQYF,TGTGCCAGCAGCTTGGCCGGAGAAGCGGGGCAAGAGACCCAGTACTTC
-,TRBJ2-1,TRBV4-1,-,CASSQVGAVGSYNEQFF,TGCGCCAGCAGCCAAGTGGGGGCTGTGGGGTCCTACAATGAGCAGTTCTTC
-,TRBJ1-1,TRBV30,TRBD1,CAWSVGGGREEAFF,TGTGCCTGGAGTGTAGGAGGGGGCAGGGAAGAAGCTTTCTTT
-,TRBJ1-2,TRBV10-2,-,CASSPEWGGGNGYTF,TGCGCCAGCAGCCCCGAGTGGGGGGGAGGAAACGGCTACACCTTC
-,TRBJ2-1,TRBV30,-,CAWSVSGYRAHDNEQFF,TGTGCCTGGAGTGTATCGGGTTACAGGGCGCACGACAATGAGCAGTTCTTC
-,TRBJ2-2,TRBV7-9,-,CASSPNTGELFF,TGTGCCAGCAGCCCTAACACCGGGGAGCTGTTTTTT
-,TRBJ2-7,TRBV5-1,TRBD2,CASSATSASYEQYF,TGCGCCAGCAGCGCCACTAGCGCGTCCTACGAGCAGTACTTC
-,TRBJ1-5,TRBV7-9,-,CASSPLRGNQPQHF,TGTGCCAGCAGCCCCCTCCGTGGCAATCAGCCCCAGCATTTT
-,TRBJ1-2,TRBV19,-,CASKYGANYGYTF,TGTGCCAGTAAATATGGGGCAAACTATGGCTACACCTTC
-,TRBJ1-1,TRBV9,-,CASSVEAEWTEAFF,TGTGCCAGCAGCGTAGAAGCCGAATGGACTGAAGCTTTCTTT